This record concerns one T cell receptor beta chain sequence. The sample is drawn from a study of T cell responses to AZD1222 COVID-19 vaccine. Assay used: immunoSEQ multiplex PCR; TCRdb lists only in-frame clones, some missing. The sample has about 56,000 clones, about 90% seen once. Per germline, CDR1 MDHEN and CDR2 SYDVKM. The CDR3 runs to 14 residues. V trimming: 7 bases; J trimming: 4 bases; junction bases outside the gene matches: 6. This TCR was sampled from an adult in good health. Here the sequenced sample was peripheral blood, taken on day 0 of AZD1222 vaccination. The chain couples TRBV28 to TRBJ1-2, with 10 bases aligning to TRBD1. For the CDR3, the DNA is TGTGCCAGCACCACGGGACAGGGGACCTATGGCTACACCTTC. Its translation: CASTTGQGTYGYTF.